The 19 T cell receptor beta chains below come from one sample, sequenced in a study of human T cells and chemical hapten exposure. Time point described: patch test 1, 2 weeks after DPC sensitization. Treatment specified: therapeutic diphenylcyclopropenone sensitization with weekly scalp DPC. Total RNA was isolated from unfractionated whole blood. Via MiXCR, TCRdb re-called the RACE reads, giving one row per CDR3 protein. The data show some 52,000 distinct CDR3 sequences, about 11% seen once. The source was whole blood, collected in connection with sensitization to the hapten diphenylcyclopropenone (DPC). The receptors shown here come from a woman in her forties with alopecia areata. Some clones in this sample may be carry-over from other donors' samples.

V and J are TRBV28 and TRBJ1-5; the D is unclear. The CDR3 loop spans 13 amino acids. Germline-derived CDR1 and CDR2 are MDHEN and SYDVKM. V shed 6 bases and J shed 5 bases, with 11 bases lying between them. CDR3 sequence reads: CASSLSAHQPQHF. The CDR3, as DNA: TGTGCCAGCAGCCTCAGCGCCCATCAGCCCCAGCATTTT.

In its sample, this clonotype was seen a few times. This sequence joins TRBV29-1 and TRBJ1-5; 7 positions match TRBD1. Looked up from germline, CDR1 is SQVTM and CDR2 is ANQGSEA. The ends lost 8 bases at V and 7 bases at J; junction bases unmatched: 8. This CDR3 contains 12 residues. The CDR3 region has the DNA TGCAGCTTTAGACAGGGTGGACAGCCCCAGCATTTT. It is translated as CSFRQGGQPQHF.

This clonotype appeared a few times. The CDR3 is CASSLGRRRMNTEAFF. The CDR3 DNA is TGTGCCAGCAGCCTAGGCCGACGCCGCATGAACACTGAAGCTTTCTTT. The chain employs TRBV14 and TRBJ1-1; D gene uncertain. Germline values: CDR1 SGHDN, CDR2 FVKESK. The germline V and J ends were trimmed by 4 bases and 0 bases, with 15 bases remaining between them. This CDR3 has 16 amino acids.

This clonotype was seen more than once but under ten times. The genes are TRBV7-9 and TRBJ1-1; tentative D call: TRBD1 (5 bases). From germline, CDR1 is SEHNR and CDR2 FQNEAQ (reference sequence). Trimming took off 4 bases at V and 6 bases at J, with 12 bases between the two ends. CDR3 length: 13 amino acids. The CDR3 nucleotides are TGTGCCAGCAGCTCGGGGACTGTATCTGAAGCTTTCTTT. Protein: CASSSGTVSEAFF.

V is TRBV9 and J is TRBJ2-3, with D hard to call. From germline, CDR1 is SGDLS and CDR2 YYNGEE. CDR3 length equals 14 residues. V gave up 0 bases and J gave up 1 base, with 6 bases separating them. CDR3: CASSVGQRTDTQYF. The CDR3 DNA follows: TGTGCCAGCAGCGTAGGTCAGCGCACAGATACGCAGTATTTT.

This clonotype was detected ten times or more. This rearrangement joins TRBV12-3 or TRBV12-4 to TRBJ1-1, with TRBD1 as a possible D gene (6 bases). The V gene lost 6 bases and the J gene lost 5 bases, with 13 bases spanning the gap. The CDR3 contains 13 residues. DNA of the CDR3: TGTGCCAGCAGCCTAGGGGGGGAAACTGAAGCTTTCTTT. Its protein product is CASSLGGETEAFF.

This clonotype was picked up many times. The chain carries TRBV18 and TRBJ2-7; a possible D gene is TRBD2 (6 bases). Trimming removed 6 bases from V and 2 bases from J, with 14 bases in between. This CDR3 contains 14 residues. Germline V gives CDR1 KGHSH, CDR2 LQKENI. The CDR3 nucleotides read TGTGCCAGCTCTACCGGGACTGCAACCTACGAGCAGTACTTC. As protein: CASSTGTATYEQYF.

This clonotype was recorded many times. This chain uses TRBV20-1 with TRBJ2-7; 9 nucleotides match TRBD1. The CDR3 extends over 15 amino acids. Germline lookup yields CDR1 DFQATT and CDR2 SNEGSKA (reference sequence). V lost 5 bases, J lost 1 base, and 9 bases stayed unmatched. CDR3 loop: CSAPTGTGRSYEQYF. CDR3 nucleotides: TGCAGTGCTCCCACCGGGACAGGGCGATCCTACGAGCAGTACTTC.

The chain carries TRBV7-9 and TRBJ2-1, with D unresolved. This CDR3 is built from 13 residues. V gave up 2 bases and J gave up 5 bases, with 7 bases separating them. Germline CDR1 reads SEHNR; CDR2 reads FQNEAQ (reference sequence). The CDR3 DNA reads TGTGCCAGCAGCTTAACATACCACAATGAGCAGTTCTTC. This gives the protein CASSLTYHNEQFF.

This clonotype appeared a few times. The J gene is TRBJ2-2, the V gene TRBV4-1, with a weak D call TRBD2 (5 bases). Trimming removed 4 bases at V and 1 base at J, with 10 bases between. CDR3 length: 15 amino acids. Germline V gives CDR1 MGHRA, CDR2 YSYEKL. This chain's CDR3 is CASSPYAGNTGELFF. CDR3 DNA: TGCGCCAGCAGCCCCTATGCGGGGAACACCGGGGAGCTGTTTTTT.

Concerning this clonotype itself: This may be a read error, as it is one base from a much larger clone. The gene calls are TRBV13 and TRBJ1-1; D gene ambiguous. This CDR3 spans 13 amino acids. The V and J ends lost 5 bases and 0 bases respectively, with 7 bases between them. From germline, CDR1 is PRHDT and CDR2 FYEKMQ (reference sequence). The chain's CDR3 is CASSPGVNTEAFF. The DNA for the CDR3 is TGTGCCAGCAGCCCCGGAGTGAACACTGAAGCTTTCTTT.

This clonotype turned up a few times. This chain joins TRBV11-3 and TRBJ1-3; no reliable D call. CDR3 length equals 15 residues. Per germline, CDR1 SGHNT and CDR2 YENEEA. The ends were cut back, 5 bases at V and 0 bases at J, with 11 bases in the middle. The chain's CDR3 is CASSPPGLSGNTIYF. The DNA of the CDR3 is TGTGCCAGCAGCCCACCGGGCCTCTCTGGAAACACCATATATTTT.

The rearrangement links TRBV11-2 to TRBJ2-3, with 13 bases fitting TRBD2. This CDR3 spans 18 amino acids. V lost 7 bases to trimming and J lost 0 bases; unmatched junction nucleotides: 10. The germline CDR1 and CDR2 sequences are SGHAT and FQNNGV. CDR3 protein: CASTRLAGGQLSTDTQYF. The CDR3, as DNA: TGTGCCAGCACCAGACTAGCGGGGGGCCAATTAAGCACAGATACGCAGTATTTT.

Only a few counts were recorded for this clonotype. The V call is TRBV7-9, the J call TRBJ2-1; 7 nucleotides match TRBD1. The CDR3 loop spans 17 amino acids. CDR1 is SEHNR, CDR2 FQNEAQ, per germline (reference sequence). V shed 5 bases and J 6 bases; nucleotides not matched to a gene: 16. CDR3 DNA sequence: TGTGCCAGCAGCCCACGAGGGGACAGCTTAACTCTCAATGAGCAGTTCTTC. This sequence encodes CASSPRGDSLTLNEQFF. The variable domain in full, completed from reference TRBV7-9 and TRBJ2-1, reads DTGVSQNPRHKITKRGQNVTFRCDPISEHNRLYWYRQTLGQGPEFLTYFQNEAQLEKSRLLSDRFSAERPKGSFSTLEIQRTEQGDSAMYLCASSPRGDSLTLNEQFFGPGTRLTVL.

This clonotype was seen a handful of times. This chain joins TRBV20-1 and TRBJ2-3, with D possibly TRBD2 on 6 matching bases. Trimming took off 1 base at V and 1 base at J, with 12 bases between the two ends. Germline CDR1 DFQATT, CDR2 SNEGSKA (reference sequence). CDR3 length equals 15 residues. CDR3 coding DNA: TGCAGTGCTAGAGCTCCTAGCGTAGGCACAGATACGCAGTATTTT. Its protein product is CSARAPSVGTDTQYF.

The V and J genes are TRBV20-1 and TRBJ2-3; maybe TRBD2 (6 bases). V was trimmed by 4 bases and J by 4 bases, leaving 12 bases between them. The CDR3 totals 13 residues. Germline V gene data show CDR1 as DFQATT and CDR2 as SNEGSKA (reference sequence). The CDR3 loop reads CSAISGGSDTQYF. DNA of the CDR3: TGCAGTGCTATAAGTGGGGGGTCAGATACGCAGTATTTT.

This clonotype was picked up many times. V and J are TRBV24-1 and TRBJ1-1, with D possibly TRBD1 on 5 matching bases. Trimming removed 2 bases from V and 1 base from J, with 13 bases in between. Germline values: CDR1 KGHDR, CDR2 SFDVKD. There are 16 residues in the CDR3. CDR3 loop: CATSDSAGGQNTEAFF. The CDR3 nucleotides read TGTGCCACCAGTGATTCGGCCGGAGGACAGAACACTGAAGCTTTCTTT.

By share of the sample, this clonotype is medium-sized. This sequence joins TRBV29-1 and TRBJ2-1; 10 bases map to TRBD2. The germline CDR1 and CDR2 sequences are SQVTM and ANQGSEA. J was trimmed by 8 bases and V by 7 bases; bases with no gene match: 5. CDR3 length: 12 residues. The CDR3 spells CSASGSAHEQFF. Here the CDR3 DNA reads TGCAGCGCTAGCGGGAGTGCCCATGAGCAGTTCTTC.

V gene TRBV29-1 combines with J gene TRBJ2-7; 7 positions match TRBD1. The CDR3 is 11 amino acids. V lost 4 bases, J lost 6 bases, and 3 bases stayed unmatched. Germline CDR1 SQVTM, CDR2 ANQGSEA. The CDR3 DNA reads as TGCAGCGTTGTCTCAGGGGGCGAGCAGTACTTC. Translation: CSVVSGGEQYF.